This TCR beta chain was documented in a study of shared clonotypes between healthy human individuals. With regard to this clone: The antigen remains undetermined.

V gave up 5 bases and J gave up 7 bases, with 15 bases separating them. CDR3 length: 13 amino acids. Germline loops: CDR1 MDHEN, CDR2 SYDVKM. General study findings and limits: Researchers sampled only blood; tissue repertoires likely differ.

TCRdb's table, derived via immunoSEQ multiplex PCR, lists solely in-frame clones and lacks some. The table records millions of clones, over 90% of them present only once. The J gene is TRBJ2-7, the V gene TRBV28, with D perhaps assigned TRBD1 or TRBD2 (5 bases each). The TCR sequence derives from a man aged 18 to 29 in good health. Some clones in this sample may be carry-over from other donors' samples. Sequences were obtained from naive CD4+ T cells from PBMCs. Subset here: CD45RA+ positively selected. CDR3 DNA: TGTGCCAGCAGTGGGACCTCTACTGGGGAGCAGTACTTC. As protein: CASSGTSTGEQYF.